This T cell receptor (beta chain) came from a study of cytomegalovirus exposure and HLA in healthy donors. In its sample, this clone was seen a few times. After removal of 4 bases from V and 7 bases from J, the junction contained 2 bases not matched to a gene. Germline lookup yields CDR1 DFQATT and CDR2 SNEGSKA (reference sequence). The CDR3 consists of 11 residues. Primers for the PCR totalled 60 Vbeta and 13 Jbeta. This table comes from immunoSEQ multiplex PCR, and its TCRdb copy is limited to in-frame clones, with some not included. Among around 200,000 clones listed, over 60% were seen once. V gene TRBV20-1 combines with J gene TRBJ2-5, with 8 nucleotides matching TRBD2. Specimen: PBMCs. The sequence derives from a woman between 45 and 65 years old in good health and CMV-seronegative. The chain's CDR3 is CSAISGVTQYF. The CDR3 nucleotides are TGCAGTGCTATTAGCGGGGTGACCCAGTACTTC.